These 20 T cell receptor beta chains originate from one sample sequenced in a study of control samples from healthy donors and cancer patients. This table comes from immunoSEQ multiplex PCR, and its TCRdb copy is limited to in-frame clones, with some not included. In the table there are around 200,000 clones, 90% to 95% of which are singletons. Sequenced sample: blood. The source is a young woman in good health.

A few counts support this clone. V usage is TRBV13 and J usage is TRBJ1-1, with TRBD1 matching over 12 bases. V was clipped by 1 base and J by 1 base; unmatched bases: 1. Germline V gene lookup returns CDR1 PRHDT and CDR2 FYEKMQ (reference sequence). The CDR3 is 16 residues long. CDR3 loop: CASSLAGQGANTEAFF. Here the CDR3 DNA reads TGTGCCAGCAGCTTAGCGGGACAGGGGGCGAACACTGAAGCTTTCTTT.

The rearrangement joins TRBV25-1 to TRBJ1-6; 7 positions agree with TRBD1. Trimming removed 3 bases from V and 4 bases from J; junction bases left unmatched: 6. Germline-derived CDR1 and CDR2 are MGHDK and SYGVNS. This CDR3 is built from 16 residues. The CDR3: CASSEGGRGYNSPLHF. The CDR3 nucleotides read TGTGCCAGCAGTGAGGGGGGCAGGGGGTATAATTCACCCCTCCACTTT.

The CDR3 sequence: CASSFWGADTEAFF. The CDR3, as DNA: TGTGCCAGCAGCTTTTGGGGGGCTGACACTGAAGCTTTCTTT. The rearrangement joins TRBV5-4 to TRBJ1-1; D possibly corresponds to TRBD1 (6 bases). Germline V CDR1 and CDR2: SGHNT, YYREEE (reference sequence). The ends were cut back, 2 bases at V and 3 bases at J, with 11 bases in the middle. The CDR3 loop spans 14 amino acids.

The V gene is TRBV6-2 or TRBV6-3, the J gene TRBJ2-1, with TRBD2 matching 12 bases. In germline, CDR1 is MNHEY, CDR2 SVGEGT. The CDR3 runs 16 residues. V shed 6 bases, J shed 2 bases, and the junction held 5 bases outside the gene matches. The CDR3 bases are TGTGCCAGCAGCCGACTAGCGGGAGTCACCTACAATGAGCAGTTCTTC. It encodes CASSRLAGVTYNEQFF.

The genes are TRBV6-1 and TRBJ1-2; 8 bases line up with TRBD1. The germline V gene has CDR1 MNHNS and CDR2 SASEGT. The CDR3 runs 14 residues. Germline trimming cut 3 bases from V and 4 bases from J; bases unmatched to any gene: 4. CDR3 residues: CASSDHTGGYGYTF. The DNA of the CDR3 is TGTGCCAGCAGTGACCACACAGGGGGCTATGGCTACACCTTC.

The V gene is TRBV6-5, the J gene TRBJ1-1; maybe TRBD1 (6 bases). V lost 5 bases, J lost 5 bases, and 15 bases lay in between. CDR3 length: 14 amino acids. The germline V gene encodes CDR1 MNHEY and CDR2 SVGAGI. In DNA, the CDR3 is TGTGCCAGCAGTACTCCGCAGGGGCGAACTGAAGCTTTCTTT. This translates into CASSTPQGRTEAFF.

The CDR3, as DNA: TGTGCCAGCAGCTTAGCTGGGGCGCAGTACGAGCAGTACTTC. It codes for CASSLAGAQYEQYF. The chain links TRBV7-9 to TRBJ2-7, with a tentative D call TRBD1 (5 bases). V lost 0 bases and J 4 bases, leaving 10 bases between the germline ends. This CDR3 spans 14 amino acids. CDR1 and CDR2 from the germline V gene are SEHNR and FQNEAQ (reference sequence).

CDR3 region: CAISGGTGAYEQYF. Written as DNA, the CDR3 is TGTGCCATCAGTGGCGGGACAGGGGCCTACGAGCAGTACTTC. The chain carries TRBV10-3 and TRBJ2-7; TRBD1 aligns across 10 bases. This CDR3 comprises 14 residues. J gave up 2 bases and V 4 bases, and 2 bases lay outside the gene matches. Germline lookup yields CDR1 ENHRY and CDR2 SYGVKD.

The table lists this clone with a few counts. Other DNA sequences in the same sample also yield this CDR3. The chain combines TRBV7-9 with TRBJ2-5; 13 nucleotides align to TRBD2. V was pared by 3 bases and J by 5 bases, with 3 bases of the junction left unmatched. The CDR3 length is 15 residues. Germline V gene data show CDR1 as SEHNR and CDR2 as FQNEAQ (reference sequence). The CDR3 is CASSFRLAGGETQYF. The CDR3 coding sequence is TGTGCCAGCAGCTTCCGACTAGCGGGGGGTGAGACCCAGTACTTC.

V usage is TRBV7-9 and J usage is TRBJ2-3; D is perhaps TRBD1 (6 bases). The ends were cut back, 6 bases at V and 4 bases at J, with 11 bases in the middle. Germline V gene data show CDR1 as SEHNR and CDR2 as FQNEAQ (reference sequence). CDR3 size: 13 residues. CDR3 loop: CASRSQGPDTQYF. Written as DNA, the CDR3 is TGTGCCAGCAGGTCACAGGGCCCAGATACGCAGTATTTT.

The chain combines TRBV6-1 with TRBJ1-3, with D unclear. The CDR3 length is 15 residues. Germline lookup yields CDR1 MNHNS and CDR2 SASEGT. Trimming cost V 0 bases and J 0 bases, with 6 bases left between them. CDR3 sequence: CASSEARNSGNTIYF. The DNA of the CDR3 is TGTGCCAGCAGTGAAGCGCGGAACTCTGGAAACACCATATATTTT.

V gene TRBV6-6 combines with J gene TRBJ2-5, with 12 bases fitting TRBD2. The CDR3 runs 15 residues. Germline CDR1 is MNHNY and CDR2 is SVGAGI (reference sequence). The junction had 2 bases not matched to a gene; V was cut back by 5 bases and J by 1 base. For the CDR3, the DNA is TGTGCCAGCAGTAGGACTAGCGGGGCCCAAGAGACCCAGTACTTC. Its translation: CASSRTSGAQETQYF.

V and J are TRBV7-9 and TRBJ2-7; tentatively, D is TRBD1 (6 bases). The V gene's germline CDR1 is SEHNR and CDR2 FQNEAQ (reference sequence). CDR3 length: 12 residues. Trimming cost V 5 bases and J 3 bases, with 8 bases left between them. CDR3 DNA sequence: TGTGCCAGCAGCGGACAGTTCTACGAGCAGTACTTC. It is translated as CASSGQFYEQYF. Variable domain in full (rest from reference TRBV7-9 and TRBJ2-7): DTGVSQNPRHKITKRGQNVTFRCDPISEHNRLYWYRQTLGQGPEFLTYFQNEAQLEKSRLLSDRFSAERPKGSFSTLEIQRTEQGDSAMYLCASSGQFYEQYFGPGTRLTVT.

The count of this clone is one. The chain joins TRBV6-5 to TRBJ1-4; maybe TRBD1 (6 bases). V lost 5 bases, J lost 6 bases, and 10 bases lay in between. The CDR3 has 13 residues. Germline V gene sequence: CDR1 MNHEY, CDR2 SVGAGI. CDR3 sequence (DNA): TGTGCCAGCAGTCTCCGACAGGATGAAAAACTGTTTTTT. It specifies CASSLRQDEKLFF.

This clone has only one observation. The J gene is TRBJ2-7, the V gene TRBV27; TRBD1 agrees at 7 bases. Germline loops: CDR1 MNHEY, CDR2 SMNVEV (reference sequence). This CDR3 contains 14 residues. Losses at the gene ends were 1 base for V and 2 bases for J; bases not matched to a gene: 2. This chain's CDR3 is CASSLYGTAYEQYF. The CDR3 bases are TGTGCCAGCAGTTTATATGGGACAGCCTACGAGCAGTACTTC.

The V gene is TRBV6-5, the J gene TRBJ2-1, with 7 positions matching TRBD1. The CDR3 runs 13 residues. CDR1 is MNHEY, CDR2 SVGAGI, per germline. After removal of 6 bases from V and 4 bases from J, the junction contained 3 bases not matched to a gene. DNA of the CDR3: TGTGCCAGCAGCCGACAGGGATACAATGAGCAGTTCTTC. It translates to CASSRQGYNEQFF.

The rearrangement links TRBV18 to TRBJ1-2; 8 bases are a match to TRBD1. Trimming cost V 6 bases and J 6 bases; bases outside gene matches: 6. The CDR3 covers 13 residues. The V gene's germline CDR1 is KGHSH and CDR2 LQKENI. CDR3 sequence reads: CASSPMDRDGYTF. CDR3 coding DNA: TGTGCCAGCTCGCCTATGGACAGGGATGGCTACACCTTC.

The sample holds many counts of this clone. This chain joins TRBV25-1 and TRBJ2-2; 11 bases fit TRBD1. V shed 2 bases and J 6 bases; nucleotides not matched to a gene: 2. Per the germline V gene, CDR1 is MGHDK and CDR2 is SYGVNS. This CDR3 is built from 15 residues. The DNA for the CDR3 is TGTGCCAGCAGTGAAGGGACAGGGGGGGCCGGGGAGCTGTTTTTT. Its translation: CASSEGTGGAGELFF.

This chain links TRBV28 with TRBJ1-2; TRBD1 is a possible D gene (5 bases). The V end lost 5 bases, the J end lost 4 bases, and 5 bases lay between the germline ends. Germline V gives CDR1 MDHEN, CDR2 SYDVKM. The CDR3 is 11 residues long. The CDR3 region is CASSDSYGYTF. In DNA, the CDR3 is TGTGCCAGCAGTGACAGCTATGGCTACACCTTC.

The chain joins TRBV18 to TRBJ1-1; TRBD1 agrees at 7 bases. Germline-derived CDR1 and CDR2 are KGHSH and LQKENI. V trimming: 3 bases; J trimming: 3 bases; junction bases outside the gene matches: 1. This CDR3 is built from 13 residues. CDR3 residues: CASSPTGYTEAFF. Written as DNA, the CDR3 is TGTGCCAGCTCACCGACAGGGTACACTGAAGCTTTCTTT.